The next 26 T cell receptor beta chains were all read from a single sample in a study of T cells in women clearing cervical HPV infection. The assay was immunoSEQ multiplex PCR, and TCRdb's table has in-frame clones only and misses some. The sample has 18,000 or so clones; the top ten hold 13% to 15%. Sequencing was done on a sample of blood buffy coat. Receptor source: a woman aged 18-70 years with a cervical HPV16 infection that either progressed to CIN3+ or cleared (not recorded which).

By frequency, this clone is medium-sized. CDR3 bases read: TGTGCCAGCAGTTACTCCTTGCAGAAGGCAACCCAAGAGACC. Translating it yields CASSYSLQKATQET. The CDR3 reads in full as CASSYSLQKATQETQYF. This rearrangement joins TRBV6-2 or TRBV6-3 to TRBJ2-5; no firm D call. From the germline J gene comes the end of the CDR3, since the read stops 3 residues before it. The V gene's germline CDR1 is MNHEY and CDR2 SVGEGT. The ends were cut back, 0 bases at V and 1 base at J, with 15 bases in the middle. The CDR3 runs to 17 residues.

A word on this clone: The read is 3 residues too short to cover the CDR3 end, so that end is filled in from the germline J gene. The genes are TRBV12-3 or TRBV12-4 and TRBJ2-7, with 8 positions matching TRBD1. Unmatched junction bases numbered 12, after V lost 4 bases and J lost 4 bases. This CDR3 comprises 16 residues. CDR3 DNA (partial): TGTGCCAGCAGTTCCAAACCGGACAGGGTTATTTACGAG. As protein: CASSSKPDRVIYE. The full CDR3 reads CASSSKPDRVIYEQYF.

The CDR3 bases that were read are TGCGCCAGCACTACCGGACAGGGGGAA. Translation: CASTTGQGE. The complete CDR3 reads CASTTGQGEAFF. This rearrangement joins TRBV23-1 to TRBJ1-1; 9 positions agree with TRBD1. The read finishes 3 residues shy of the CDR3 end, and the germline J gene is used to complete it. TRBV23-1 has ORF status, its function being uncertain. The CDR3 spans 12 residues.

As concerns this clone: Read data end 3 residues before the CDR3 end; the end is taken from the germline J gene. This rearrangement joins TRBV5-6 to TRBJ2-1; tentatively, D is TRBD1 (5 bases). The germline V gene encodes CDR1 SGHDT and CDR2 YYEEEE. V was clipped by 3 bases and J by 8 bases, with 18 bases between them. There are 15 residues in the CDR3. This CDR3 is CASSSPRDSLDEQFF. The covered CDR3 bases are TGTGCCAGCAGCTCCCCCCGAGACAGTCTCGATGAG.

About this clone: The read halts 3 residues ahead of the CDR3 end, with the missing end drawn from the germline J gene. V usage is TRBV30 and J usage is TRBJ2-1; unclear D gene. The CDR3 covers 15 residues. The germline CDR1 and CDR2 sequences are GTSNPN and SVGIG (reference sequence). Trimming left V 4 bases short and J 8 bases short, with 21 bases between. The CDR3: CAWTVRLSGLHEQFF. CDR3 DNA, as far as it was read: TGTGCCTGGACGGTTAGACTCTCGGGTTTACATGAG.

On this clone: The CDR3 is cut off 3 residues early in the read; its end comes from the germline J gene. V usage is TRBV28 and J usage is TRBJ1-1, with D unclear. Germline CDR1 is MDHEN and CDR2 is SYDVKM. The V and J ends lost 6 bases and 0 bases respectively, with 11 bases between them. This CDR3 contains 14 residues. CDR3 in amino acids: CASRVLRVNTEAFF. CDR3 DNA, as far as it was read: TGTGCCAGCAGGGTACTGAGAGTGAACACTGAA.

On this clone itself: The read is 3 residues too short to cover the CDR3 end, so that end is filled in from the germline J gene. The chain links TRBV5-4 to TRBJ2-5, with 8 bases lining up with TRBD2. Germline CDR1 and CDR2: SGHNT and YYREEE (reference sequence). V lost 4 bases, J lost 5 bases, and 10 bases stayed unmatched. CDR3 length: 15 amino acids. The sequenced CDR3 bases are TGTGCCAGCAGCGAACTAGCGGAGGGGAGGGAGACC. Protein: CASSELAEGRET. The entire CDR3 reads CASSELAEGRETQYF.

A remark on this clone: With the read ending 3 residues before the CDR3 end, the germline J gene is used to fill in that end. This sequence joins TRBV29-1 and TRBJ2-1; 12 nucleotides match TRBD2. With 7 bases clipped from V and 6 bases from J, the junction kept 10 bases outside the gene matches. Germline V gene sequence: CDR1 SQVTM, CDR2 ANQGSEA. The CDR3 has 15 residues. The CDR3 here is CSAQLLAGGSNEQFF. The sequenced part of the CDR3 DNA is TGCAGCGCTCAATTACTAGCGGGAGGCTCCAATGAG.

A word on this clone: The DNA ends 3 residues before the CDR3 does, and the rest of the CDR3 is filled in from the germline J gene. The rearrangement joins TRBV2 to TRBJ2-7; D assignment may be TRBD1 or TRBD2 (5 bases each). The V end was cut by 7 bases, the J end by 3 bases, with 13 bases between. Germline V gene sequence: CDR1 SNHLY, CDR2 FYNNEI. This CDR3 spans 13 amino acids. The sequenced CDR3 bases are TGTGCCAGCAACGAGGGGATCGACTACGAG. It translates to CASNEGIDYE. The full CDR3 protein is CASNEGIDYEQYF.

A word on this clone: The read ends 3 residues early relative to the CDR3; the germline J gene fills the gap. Other DNA sequences in this sample translate to the same CDR3. The chain couples TRBV2 to TRBJ1-2, with TRBD1 matching 7 bases. With V trimmed by 6 bases and J by 2 bases, 3 bases remained unmatched. This CDR3 has 13 amino acids. Germline V gene lookup returns CDR1 SNHLY and CDR2 FYNNEI. The chain's CDR3 is CASRQGPNYGYTF. CDR3 DNA, as far as it was read: TGTGCCAGCAGACAGGGGCCAAACTATGGC.

The CDR3 bases that were read are TGTGCCAGCGGGCCACACGGAGTTGCTAATGAAAAA. It codes for CASGPHGVANEK. The full CDR3 protein is CASGPHGVANEKLFF. The chain recombines TRBV28 with TRBJ1-4; no clear D. The read terminates 3 residues ahead of where the CDR3 ends, so the germline J gene completes it. Germline values: CDR1 MDHEN, CDR2 SYDVKM. The CDR3 is 15 residues long. V dropped 8 bases and J dropped 3 bases, with 16 bases sitting between them.

On this clone: Read sequence stops 3 residues before the CDR3 end, and the germline J gene provides the missing end. The chain carries TRBV7-9 and TRBJ2-3; no firm D call. From germline, CDR1 is SEHNR and CDR2 FQNEAQ (reference sequence). This CDR3 has 14 amino acids. V was clipped by 1 base and J by 2 bases, with 7 bases between them. The CDR3 bases that were read are TGTGCCAGCAGCTTAGGTAGTTTCACAGATACG. It yields the protein CASSLGSFTDT. The full CDR3 protein reads CASSLGSFTDTQYF. Using reference TRBV7-9 and TRBJ2-3 for the parts outside the CDR3, the full variable domain is DTGVSQNPRHKITKRGQNVTFRCDPISEHNRLYWYRQTLGQGPEFLTYFQNEAQLEKSRLLSDRFSAERPKGSFSTLEIQRTEQGDSAMYLCASSLGSFTDTQYFGPGTRLTVL.

On this clone: The read ends 3 residues before the CDR3 terminus; that terminus is restored from the germline J gene. The V call is TRBV7-9, the J call TRBJ1-5; TRBD1 agrees at 7 bases. This CDR3 contains 15 residues. In germline, CDR1 is SEHNR, CDR2 FQNEAQ (reference sequence). The V and J ends lost 5 bases and 4 bases, in that order; junction bases with no gene match: 8. CDR3 sequence: CASSPKGAGNQPQHF. The part of the CDR3 DNA that was read is TGTGCCAGCAGCCCCAAGGGGGCTGGGAATCAGCCC.

Of note for this clone: Read data end 3 residues before the CDR3 end; the end is taken from the germline J gene. The chain carries TRBV18 and TRBJ2-2; 7 nucleotides line up with TRBD2. CDR3 length: 15 residues. Trimming at V came to 1 base and at J to 6 bases, leaving 5 bases not matched to a gene. Per the germline V gene, CDR1 is KGHSH and CDR2 is LQKENI. CDR3 residues: CASSPQRGDAGELFF. The CDR3 DNA, read in part, is TGTGCCAGCTCACCACAACGGGGGGATGCCGGGGAG.

In regard to this clone: Coverage ceases 3 residues before the CDR3 finishes, and the germline J gene fills in the end. The rearrangement joins TRBV5-1 to TRBJ1-1; 7 bases match TRBD1. The CDR3 length is 16 residues. Germline V gene data show CDR1 as SGHRS and CDR2 as YFSETQ. Trimming removed 2 bases from V and 4 bases from J; junction bases left unmatched: 11. The CDR3 bases that were read are TGCGCCAGCAGCTTCAAGGGGGCTGGGGACAGCACTGAA. It codes for CASSFKGAGDSTE. In full, the CDR3 is CASSFKGAGDSTEAFF. The full variable domain, completed using reference TRBV5-1 and TRBJ1-1, is KAGVTQTPRYLIKTRGQQVTLSCSPISGHRSVSWYQQTPGQGLQFLFEYFSETQRNKGNFPGRFSGRQFSNSRSEMNVSTLELGDSALYLCASSFKGAGDSTEAFFGQGTRLTVV.

This clone is deemed medium-sized (0.01 to 0.1%) by its frequency. The sequence runs out 3 residues before the end of the CDR3; the remainder is reconstructed from the germline J gene. The chain recombines TRBV18 with TRBJ1-2; weak D call: TRBD1 (5 bases). The V and J ends lost 3 bases and 2 bases respectively, with 13 bases between them. The CDR3 totals 15 residues. CDR1 KGHSH and CDR2 LQKENI come from the germline V gene. The CDR3 here is CASSPTLGGNYGYTF. The sequenced CDR3 bases are TGTGCCAGCTCACCTACCCTGGGGGGGAACTATGGC.

With respect to this clone: The read falls 3 residues short of the CDR3 end, and the missing part is taken from the germline J gene. V usage is TRBV19 and J usage is TRBJ1-2; 8 nucleotides match TRBD1. CDR1 is LNHDA, CDR2 SQIVND, per germline (reference sequence). CDR3 length equals 15 residues. V lost 4 bases and J lost 4; bases outside the gene matches: 8. CDR3: CASSNGRGPVYGYTF. CDR3 bases read: TGTGCCAGTAGTAACGGCAGGGGGCCCGTCTATGGC.

About this clone itself: The observed sequence ends 3 residues before the CDR3 terminus, with the missing tail filled in from the germline J gene. This chain links TRBV20-1 with TRBJ2-7, with a possible D match to TRBD2 (6 bases). V lost 1 base and J 4 bases, leaving 17 bases between the germline ends. CDR1 DFQATT and CDR2 SNEGSKA come from the germline V gene (reference sequence). The CDR3 spans 15 residues. Partial CDR3 DNA: TGCAGTGCTAGAGCGGGGAGGACTACCAGGTACGAG. Its protein product is CSARAGRTTRYE. The entire CDR3 reads CSARAGRTTRYEQYF.

To note about this clone: The CDR3 extends 3 residues past the end of the read, so its final part is completed from the germline J gene. The genes are TRBV28 and TRBJ2-2, with 12 bases identical to TRBD2. The V and J ends lost 3 bases and 5 bases, in that order; junction bases with no gene match: 4. The CDR3 has 16 amino acids. Germline V lookup: CDR1 MDHEN, CDR2 SYDVKM. CDR3 amino acids: CASSLWTSGKTGELFF. The CDR3 bases that were read are TGTGCCAGCAGTTTGTGGACTAGCGGGAAGACCGGGGAG. Filled out from reference TRBV28 and TRBJ2-2, the complete variable domain reads DVKVTQSSRYLVKRTGEKVFLECVQDMDHENMFWYRQDPGLGLRLIYFSYDVKMKEKGDIPEGYSVSREKKERFSLILESASTNQTSMYLCASSLWTSGKTGELFFGEGSRLTVL.

Points on this clone: The read stops 3 residues short of the end of the CDR3; the missing end is completed from the germline J gene. This chain connects TRBV7-9 to TRBJ2-1, with TRBD2 identical over 9 bases. The CDR3 has 15 residues. Germline CDR1 reads SEHNR; CDR2 reads FQNEAQ (reference sequence). V lost 8 bases to trimming and J lost 8 bases; unmatched junction nucleotides: 13. This CDR3 reads CASPSGRGGLDEQFF. CDR3 bases read: TGTGCCAGCCCCTCGGGGCGGGGGGGCCTCGATGAG.

As for this clone: Read sequence stops 3 residues before the CDR3 end, and the germline J gene provides the missing end. This chain uses TRBV19 with TRBJ1-3; D ambiguous. The CDR3 spans 13 residues. Germline V lookup: CDR1 LNHDA, CDR2 SQIVND (reference sequence). V lost 6 bases and J lost 4, with 10 bases in between. The CDR3 DNA, read in part, is TGTGCCAGTAGCCCCCAGAGAGGAAACACC. The encoded protein is CASSPQRGNT. The entire CDR3 reads CASSPQRGNTIYF. Full variable domain (outside the CDR3, taken from reference TRBV19 and TRBJ1-3): DGGITQSPKYLFRKEGQNVTLSCEQNLNHDAMYWYRQDPGQGLRLIYYSQIVNDFQKGDIAEGYSVSREKKESFPLTVTSAQKNPTAFYLCASSPQRGNTIYFGEGSWLTVV.

Comments on this clone: The sequence runs out 3 residues before the end of the CDR3; the remainder is reconstructed from the germline J gene. J is TRBJ2-2 and V is TRBV19; 11 positions match TRBD2. Trimming removed 8 bases from V and 0 bases from J; junction bases left unmatched: 11. Germline CDR1 is LNHDA and CDR2 is SQIVND (reference sequence). The CDR3 consists of 18 residues. The sequenced part of the CDR3 DNA is TGTGCCAGTGCATACGGGACTAGCGGAGCTCCGAACACCGGGGAG. As protein: CASAYGTSGAPNTGE. The whole CDR3 sequence is CASAYGTSGAPNTGELFF.

Turning to this clone: An end of the junction does not agree with germline; a read error may underlie this. The CDR3 end lies 3 residues beyond the end of the read and is filled in from the germline J gene. Other DNA sequences from this sample encode an identical CDR3 as well. V and J are TRBV5-6 and TRBJ1-5; the D is unclear. The CDR3 contains 15 residues. Germline V gives CDR1 SGHDT, CDR2 YYEEEE. This CDR3 is CASSLLGSGNQPQHF. CDR3 bases read: TGTGCCAGTAGCTTACTCGGGTCTGGCAATCAGCCC.

Notes on this clone: The read terminates 3 residues before the CDR3 end, so the remaining end is supplied by the germline J gene. V and J are TRBV19 and TRBJ1-5, with D possibly being TRBD1 (5 bases). Trimming left V 6 bases short and J 2 bases short, with 11 bases between. Germline CDR1 reads LNHDA; CDR2 reads SQIVND (reference sequence). CDR3 size: 14 residues. The CDR3 is CASRADTRNQPQHF. CDR3 DNA (partial): TGTGCCAGTAGGGCGGACACGCGCAATCAGCCC.

As concerns this clone: The missing CDR3 end, 3 residues past where the read stops, is filled in from the germline J gene. The chain uses TRBV27 and TRBJ2-1; the match to TRBD1 covers 8 bases. V lost 2 bases to trimming and J lost 7 bases; unmatched junction nucleotides: 10. This CDR3 comprises 16 residues. CDR1 and CDR2 (germline): MNHEY, SMNVEV (reference sequence). CDR3 sequence: CASSLNQGAPRNEQFF. The covered CDR3 bases are TGTGCCAGCAGTTTAAACCAGGGGGCGCCCCGGAATGAG.

Points on this clone: The read is 3 residues too short to cover the CDR3 end, so that end is filled in from the germline J gene. V and J are TRBV7-2 and TRBJ2-1; D gene unclear. This CDR3 has 13 amino acids. V was trimmed by 5 bases and J by 8 bases, leaving 13 bases between them. Germline CDR1 is SGHTA and CDR2 is FQGNSA. The CDR3 sequence is CASSKNPGYEQFF. The DNA read from the CDR3 is TGTGCCAGCAGCAAAAACCCGGGTTATGAG.